A single sample is the source of the 26 T cell receptor beta chains below, sequenced in a study of cytomegalovirus exposure and HLA in healthy donors. Amplification used 60 Vbeta primers and 13 Jbeta primers. The repertoire was sequenced with immunoSEQ multiplex PCR; TCRdb's copy has only in-frame clones and lacks some. The sample shows 170,000 or so clones, under 85% of them seen only once. The sequencing sample was made of PBMCs. The receptors originated from a woman in her twenties or thirties in good health and CMV-seronegative.

This chain links TRBV7-2 with TRBJ2-5; 10 positions agree with TRBD1. The germline V gene encodes CDR1 SGHTA and CDR2 FQGNSA. J lost 5 bases, V lost 4 bases, and 7 bases had no gene match. The CDR3 is 15 amino acids. CDR3 in DNA: TGTGCCAGCAGCTCCCGACAGGGGGCAAGGGAGACCCAGTACTTC. Translated: CASSSRQGARETQYF. The whole variable domain, filled in from reference TRBV7-2 and TRBJ2-5, reads GAGVSQSPSNKVTEKGKDVELRCDPISGHTALYWYRQSLGQGLEFLIYFQGNSAPDKSGLPSDRFSAERTGGSVSTLTIQRTQQEDSAVYLCASSSRQGARETQYFGPGTRLLVL.

The chain uses TRBV19 and TRBJ1-1, with 8 nucleotides matching TRBD1. Unmatched junction bases numbered 10, after V lost 6 bases and J lost 4 bases. From germline, CDR1 is LNHDA and CDR2 SQIVND (reference sequence). The CDR3 sequence is 15 residues long. This chain's CDR3 is CASSRETGASTEAFF. The CDR3, as DNA: TGTGCCAGTAGCCGGGAGACAGGGGCAAGCACTGAAGCTTTCTTT.

J is TRBJ1-2 and V is TRBV7-2; unclear D gene. CDR1 is SGHTA and CDR2 is FQGNSA in the germline V gene. The CDR3 sequence is 15 residues long. V was clipped by 1 base and J by 0 bases, with 9 bases between them. CDR3 DNA sequence: TGTGCCAGCAGCTTAGGATCGAGTTCTAACTATGGCTACACCTTC. It specifies CASSLGSSSNYGYTF. The variable domain in full, with the rest retrieved from reference TRBV7-2 and TRBJ1-2, is GAGVSQSPSNKVTEKGKDVELRCDPISGHTALYWYRQSLGQGLEFLIYFQGNSAPDKSGLPSDRFSAERTGGSVSTLTIQRTQQEDSAVYLCASSLGSSSNYGYTFGSGTRLTVV.

This rearrangement joins TRBV19 to TRBJ2-7; 8 bases align to TRBD2. Looked up from germline, CDR1 is LNHDA and CDR2 is SQIVND (reference sequence). V lost 9 bases, J lost 1 base, and 8 bases stayed unmatched. The CDR3 runs 14 residues. The CDR3 is CASSAGVKSYEQYF. The DNA of the CDR3 is TGTGCCAGCTCAGCGGGAGTTAAGTCCTACGAGCAGTACTTC.

The rearrangement joins TRBV5-1 to TRBJ2-7; 7 positions agree with TRBD1. There are 12 residues in the CDR3. From germline, CDR1 is SGHRS and CDR2 YFSETQ. The J segment lost 7 bases and the V segment lost 4 bases, leaving 5 bases of the junction unmatched. Written as DNA, the CDR3 is TGCGCCAGCAGCAGGGCAGGGGGTGAGCAGTACTTC. Its translation: CASSRAGGEQYF. The full variable domain, in which reference TRBV5-1 and TRBJ2-7 provide the parts outside the CDR3, is KAGVTQTPRYLIKTRGQQVTLSCSPISGHRSVSWYQQTPGQGLQFLFEYFSETQRNKGNFPGRFSGRQFSNSRSEMNVSTLELGDSALYLCASSRAGGEQYFGPGTRLTVT.

The rearrangement links TRBV7-7 to TRBJ2-5; 9 bases line up with TRBD1. The germline V gene encodes CDR1 SSHAT and CDR2 FNYEAQ (reference sequence). Trimming removed 5 bases from V and 4 bases from J; junction bases left unmatched: 14. This CDR3 comprises 17 residues. Here the CDR3 reads CASSPDPGQGGRETQYF. DNA of the CDR3: TGTGCCAGCAGCCCTGATCCGGGACAGGGAGGGCGAGAGACCCAGTACTTC.

The chain is built from TRBV29-1 and TRBJ1-2; the match to TRBD1 covers 8 bases. V shed 6 bases, J shed 3 bases, and the junction held 6 bases outside the gene matches. Germline V lookup: CDR1 SQVTM, CDR2 ANQGSEA. CDR3 size: 13 residues. The CDR3, as DNA: TGCAGCGTGTGGACAGGGATGCACTATGGCTACACCTTC. Translating gives CSVWTGMHYGYTF.

The rearrangement links TRBV7-8 to TRBJ1-3; 7 bases fit TRBD1. The CDR3 covers 17 residues. Trimming at V came to 5 bases and at J to 4 bases, leaving 14 bases not matched to a gene. Per the germline V gene, CDR1 is SGHVS and CDR2 is FQNEAQ. CDR3 residues: CASSRRQGMGLGNTIYF. CDR3 nucleotide sequence: TGTGCCAGCAGCCGGAGACAGGGCATGGGTTTAGGAAACACCATATATTTT.

V and J are TRBV5-1 and TRBJ2-7, with a possible D match to TRBD1 (6 bases). Trimming shortened V by 3 bases and J by 2 bases, and 15 bases separated the two germline ends. The CDR3 loop spans 15 amino acids. The germline V gene encodes CDR1 SGHRS and CDR2 YFSETQ. CDR3 in amino acids: CASSWAGTTTYEQYF. In DNA form, the CDR3 reads TGCGCCAGCAGCTGGGCCGGGACAACAACCTACGAGCAGTACTTC.

Comment on this clone: The germline gene is not matched at one end of the junction; a read error may be the cause. The chain has TRBV7-7 and TRBJ2-5, with TRBD2 identical over 12 bases. The germline V gene encodes CDR1 SSHAT and CDR2 FNYEAQ (reference sequence). The CDR3 is 16 amino acids. The CDR3: CASSFTTSGGGATQYF. Here the CDR3 DNA reads TGTGCTAGCAGCTTTACGACTAGCGGGGGTGGTGCGACCCAGTACTTC.

The chain recombines TRBV4-1 with TRBJ1-6; D perhaps matches TRBD1 (5 bases). Germline lookup yields CDR1 MGHRA and CDR2 YSYEKL. The CDR3 has 21 amino acids. V was pared by 0 bases and J by 6 bases, with 27 bases between. In nucleotides, the CDR3 is TGCGCCAGCAGCCAAGACCCCCGGGACCGAAGGGTACTACTAGCTAATTCACCCCTCCACTTT. This encodes CASSQDPRDRRVLLANSPLHF.

This rearrangement joins TRBV29-1 to TRBJ1-2; D uncertain. Germline CDR1 is SQVTM and CDR2 is ANQGSEA. V gave up 6 bases and J gave up 3 bases, with 20 bases separating them. The CDR3 runs to 15 residues. The CDR3 region is CSVLLVRTEHYGYTF. CDR3 bases: TGCAGCGTCCTCCTGGTGCGCACCGAACACTATGGCTACACCTTC.

CDR3 in amino acids: CASSPGGGTGYTF. CDR3 nucleotides: TGCGCCAGCAGCCCAGGGGGCGGTACTGGCTACACCTTC. V and J are TRBV5-1 and TRBJ1-2; TRBD1 matches 8 bases. The junction had 6 bases not matched to a gene; V was cut back by 4 bases and J by 7 bases. Germline loops: CDR1 SGHRS, CDR2 YFSETQ. The CDR3 length is 13 residues.

The rearrangement joins TRBV4-1 to TRBJ2-3; D is perhaps TRBD1 (6 bases). This CDR3 comprises 15 residues. Trimming left V 4 bases short and J 2 bases short, with 13 bases between. Germline V CDR1 and CDR2: MGHRA, YSYEKL. CDR3 in DNA: TGCGCCAGCAGCCCACCGGGACAACTCACAGATACGCAGTATTTT. It yields the protein CASSPPGQLTDTQYF.

The gene calls are TRBV7-2 and TRBJ1-5, with D tentatively TRBD1 (5 bases). The V gene lost 2 bases and the J gene lost 2 bases, with 13 bases spanning the gap. This CDR3 contains 16 residues. From germline, CDR1 is SGHTA and CDR2 FQGNSA. CDR3 protein: CASSLISTQGNQPQHF. CDR3 nucleotides: TGTGCCAGCAGCTTAATATCTACACAGGGCAATCAGCCCCAGCATTTT.

The chain couples TRBV28 to TRBJ2-7, with 8 bases identical to TRBD1. Germline V gives CDR1 MDHEN, CDR2 SYDVKM. The CDR3 length is 14 residues. With V trimmed by 6 bases and J by 5 bases, 9 bases remained unmatched. The CDR3 nucleotides are TGTGCCAGCAGAAAATTCATGACAGGGGACGAGCAGTACTTC. Encoded protein: CASRKFMTGDEQYF.

This clone appeared a few times. This chain joins TRBV6-5 and TRBJ1-1; weak D call: TRBD1 (6 bases). This CDR3 is built from 13 residues. The germline V gene encodes CDR1 MNHEY and CDR2 SVGAGI. With 7 bases removed from V and 4 bases from J, the gap between germline ends came to 13 bases. CDR3 sequence reads: CASKQGRITEAFF. The CDR3 nucleotides are TGTGCCAGCAAACAGGGTAGGATCACTGAAGCTTTCTTT.

This sequence joins TRBV30 and TRBJ2-7; 10 bases match TRBD2. Germline CDR1 reads GTSNPN; CDR2 reads SVGIG (reference sequence). The CDR3 is 15 amino acids. The V gene end was trimmed by 3 bases and the J gene end by 5 bases; junction bases not matched to a gene: 10. The CDR3 nucleotides are TGTGCCTGGAGGAAACGGACTAGCGGCCTTAACGAGCAGTACTTC. Amino acid sequence: CAWRKRTSGLNEQYF.

The V call is TRBV29-1, the J call TRBJ1-2, with D perhaps TRBD1 (5 bases). This CDR3 contains 12 residues. The V gene's germline CDR1 is SQVTM and CDR2 ANQGSEA. V gave up 3 bases and J gave up 6 bases, with 11 bases separating them. The CDR3 nucleotides read TGCAGCGTTGAGAAAGGGGAAGATGGCTACACCTTC. Translating gives CSVEKGEDGYTF.

The rearrangement joins TRBV30 to TRBJ2-3, with TRBD1 matching 9 bases. The germline V gene encodes CDR1 GTSNPN and CDR2 SVGIG (reference sequence). The CDR3 totals 14 residues. V dropped 2 bases and J dropped 6; count of bases not matched to a gene: 6. The chain's CDR3 is CAWSPGQGADTQYF. CDR3 in DNA: TGTGCCTGGAGTCCGGGACAGGGAGCGGATACGCAGTATTTT.

The rearrangement uses TRBV7-3 and TRBJ1-1; 8 nucleotides line up with TRBD1. The V and J ends lost 1 base and 7 bases, in that order; junction bases with no gene match: 17. Per the germline V gene, CDR1 is SGHTA and CDR2 is FQGTGA. The CDR3 has 18 amino acids. The CDR3 loop reads CASSLNPSGTGSFGEAFF. For the CDR3, the DNA is TGTGCCAGCAGCTTAAATCCTTCCGGGACAGGATCATTTGGTGAAGCTTTCTTT.

The CDR3 coding sequence is TGTGCCAGCAGTGGGGGACAGGCTAAGGCCGGGGAGCTGTTTTTT. Its translation: CASSGGQAKAGELFF. J is TRBJ2-2 and V is TRBV28, with 8 bases identical to TRBD1. Germline V gene lookup returns CDR1 MDHEN and CDR2 SYDVKM. CDR3 length equals 15 residues. J gave up 6 bases and V 5 bases, and 8 bases lay outside the gene matches.

The chain carries TRBV27 and TRBJ2-3; a possible D gene is TRBD2 (6 bases). This CDR3 is 15 amino acids long. Germline V gene lookup returns CDR1 MNHEY and CDR2 SMNVEV (reference sequence). V was cut by 3 bases and J by 3 bases, with 13 bases left in between. In DNA, the CDR3 is TGTGCCAGCAGTTTTTTGTCCGCGGGAACAGATACGCAGTATTTT. This gives the protein CASSFLSAGTDTQYF.

The chain couples TRBV7-3 to TRBJ2-6; D gene uncertain. The ends were cut back, 5 bases at V and 0 bases at J, with 8 bases in the middle. The germline V gene has CDR1 SGHTA and CDR2 FQGTGA. The CDR3 extends over 15 amino acids. The CDR3 nucleotides are TGTGCCAGCAGCACTCGGAGCTCTGGGGCCAACGTCCTGACTTTC. Translating it yields CASSTRSSGANVLTF.

The chain is built from TRBV7-2 and TRBJ2-7; D may be TRBD2 (6 bases). V was shortened by 5 bases and J by 1 base, with 18 bases between the two germline ends. Germline values: CDR1 SGHTA, CDR2 FQGNSA. The CDR3 is 16 residues long. For the CDR3, the DNA is TGTGCCAGCAGCACCATCGGGGGACTCCGATCCTACGAGCAGTACTTC. Its protein is CASSTIGGLRSYEQYF.

Worth noting for this clone: One end of the junction is discordant with germline, which a read error may explain. The chain is built from TRBV7-9 and TRBJ1-1; D not certain. CDR3 length: 12 amino acids. Looked up from germline, CDR1 is SEHNR and CDR2 is FQNEAQ (reference sequence). The CDR3 spells CSSSPQNTEAFF. CDR3 DNA sequence: TGTTCCAGCAGCCCACAGAACACTGAAGCTTTCTTT.